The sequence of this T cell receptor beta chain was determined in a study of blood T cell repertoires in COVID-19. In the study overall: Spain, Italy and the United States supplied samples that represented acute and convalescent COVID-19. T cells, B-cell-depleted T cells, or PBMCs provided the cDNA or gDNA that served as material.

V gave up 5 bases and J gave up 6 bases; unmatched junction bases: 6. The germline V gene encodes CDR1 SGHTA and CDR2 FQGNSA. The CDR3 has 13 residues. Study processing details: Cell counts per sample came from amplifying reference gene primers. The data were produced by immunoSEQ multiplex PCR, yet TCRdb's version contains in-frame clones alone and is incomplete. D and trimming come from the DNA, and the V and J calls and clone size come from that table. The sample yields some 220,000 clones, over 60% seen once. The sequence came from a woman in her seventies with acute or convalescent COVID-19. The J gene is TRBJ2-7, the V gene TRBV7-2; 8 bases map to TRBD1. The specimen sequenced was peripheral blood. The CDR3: CASSPGGKGEQYF. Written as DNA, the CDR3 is TGTGCCAGCAGCCCAGGGGGCAAGGGCGAGCAGTACTTC.